Shown below are 20 T cell receptor beta chains from a single sample sequenced in a study of post-analysis software for immune sequencing data. Study-level results: Controls had lower frequencies than patients of four or five TRBV segments, which included TRBV5-6, TRBV5-1 and TRBV20-1.

Built from TCR beta cDNA, the libraries had unique molecular identifiers in them. TCRdb reanalysed the PCR reads using MiXCR and keeps one entry per CDR3 protein. Of hundreds of thousands of distinct CDR3 sequences detected, less than 40% appear once; the ten largest clones hold 13%. For these TCRs, the target antigens are not known. The sample consisted of blood. Every receptor here comes from a girl between 10 and 17 years old with multiple sclerosis.

This clonotype was found a few times. In DNA form, the CDR3 reads TGTGCCAGCAGGGCTGAGGGGTACAATGAGCAGTTCTTC. It translates to CASRAEGYNEQFF. This chain links TRBV6-6 with TRBJ2-1; D is perhaps TRBD1 or TRBD2 (5 bases each). Germline V gene data show CDR1 as MNHNY and CDR2 as SVGAGI (reference sequence). Trimming cost V 6 bases and J 4 bases, with 10 bases left between them. The CDR3 loop spans 13 amino acids.

The table lists this clonotype with a few counts. V gene TRBV7-2 combines with J gene TRBJ2-1; D might be TRBD1 or TRBD2, each matching 6 bases. This CDR3 region has 17 residues. V lost 1 base, J lost 0 bases, and 13 bases lay in between. The V gene's germline CDR1 is SGHTA and CDR2 FQGNSA. CDR3 coding DNA: TGTGCCAGCAGCTTAGTGGGGGGCTCCAGCTCCTACAATGAGCAGTTCTTC. It is translated as CASSLVGGSSSYNEQFF.

This clonotype was seen a handful of times. This chain uses TRBV29-1 with TRBJ1-2, with 8 bases fitting TRBD1. CDR3 length: 13 residues. V lost 6 bases to trimming and J lost 9 bases; unmatched junction nucleotides: 12. The germline V gene has CDR1 SQVTM and CDR2 ANQGSEA. The CDR3 loop is CSVPTGDSIRYTF. CDR3 DNA: TGCAGCGTCCCGACAGGGGACTCGATACGCTACACCTTC. The full variable domain, rest sourced from reference TRBV29-1 and TRBJ1-2, is SAVISQKPSRDICQRGTSLTIQCQVDSQVTMMFWYRQQPGQSLTLIATANQGSEATYESGFVIDKFPISRPNLTFSTLTVSNMSPEDSSIYLCSVPTGDSIRYTFGSGTRLTVV.

The chain is built from TRBV6-5 and TRBJ1-1, with no clear D. V lost 6 bases and J lost 0, with 8 bases in between. The CDR3 sequence is 13 residues long. CDR1 and CDR2 (germline): MNHEY, SVGAGI. The CDR3 is CASSWSLNTEAFF. CDR3 nucleotide sequence: TGTGCCAGCAGCTGGTCATTGAACACTGAAGCTTTCTTT.

The V call is TRBV7-9, the J call TRBJ1-1, with unresolved D. The germline V gene encodes CDR1 SEHNR and CDR2 FQNEAQ (reference sequence). The CDR3 is 13 amino acids. V shed 5 bases and J shed 3 bases, with 10 bases lying between them. CDR3 amino acids: CASSISGDTEAFF. The CDR3 bases are TGTGCCAGCAGCATCTCCGGCGACACTGAAGCTTTCTTT. Drawing the rest from reference TRBV7-9 and TRBJ1-1, the complete variable domain is DTGVSQNPRHKITKRGQNVTFRCDPISEHNRLYWYRQTLGQGPEFLTYFQNEAQLEKSRLLSDRFSAERPKGSFSTLEIQRTEQGDSAMYLCASSISGDTEAFFGQGTRLTVV.

This clonotype was observed a handful of times. This sequence joins TRBV24-1 and TRBJ2-1; 7 positions match TRBD1. Germline values: CDR1 KGHDR, CDR2 SFDVKD. The CDR3 loop spans 17 amino acids. V trimming: 5 bases; J trimming: 1 base; junction bases outside the gene matches: 10. The CDR3 DNA is TGTGCCACCAGTGCCAAAGAAGGGGGCGCATCCTACAATGAGCAGTTCTTC. Its protein is CATSAKEGGASYNEQFF.

The chain couples TRBV4-2 to TRBJ2-2; TRBD2 agrees at 10 bases. The V gene end was trimmed by 2 bases and the J gene end by 5 bases; junction bases not matched to a gene: 20. This CDR3 is 21 amino acids long. Germline V gene sequence: CDR1 LGHNA, CDR2 YNFKEQ. Here the CDR3 reads CASSQPPSQLAGPPGTGELFF. The CDR3 coding sequence is TGTGCCAGCAGCCAACCCCCAAGCCAACTAGCGGGGCCCCCGGGGACCGGGGAGCTGTTTTTT.

There are a few counts of this clonotype. This chain links TRBV28 with TRBJ1-5, with TRBD1 matching over 8 bases. The CDR3 consists of 15 residues. CDR1 MDHEN and CDR2 SYDVKM come from the germline V gene. Trimming removed 6 bases from V and 2 bases from J; junction bases left unmatched: 6. This CDR3 is CASRETGGGNQPQHF. The DNA for the CDR3 is TGTGCCAGCAGAGAAACAGGGGGAGGCAATCAGCCCCAGCATTTT.

The chain combines TRBV20-1 with TRBJ2-1; 9 bases agree with TRBD2. The CDR3 loop spans 16 amino acids. Germline CDR1 and CDR2: DFQATT and SNEGSKA (reference sequence). Trimming removed 0 bases from V and 12 bases from J; junction bases left unmatched: 15. In DNA form, the CDR3 reads TGCAGTGCTAGAGATCGGGGACTAGCCACCGGACATGGGCAGTTCTTC. This gives the protein CSARDRGLATGHGQFF.

The chain couples TRBV9 to TRBJ2-2, with TRBD2 identical over 11 bases. Germline assignment: CDR1 SGDLS and CDR2 YYNGEE. J gave up 5 bases and V 4 bases, and 19 bases lay outside the gene matches. CDR3 length: 20 residues. CDR3 sequence reads: CASSTPRASGGLYSTGELFF. CDR3 bases: TGTGCCAGCAGCACCCCAAGAGCTAGCGGGGGGCTTTATAGTACCGGGGAGCTGTTTTTT.

The gene calls are TRBV4-1 and TRBJ2-2, with D hard to call. The CDR3 runs 14 residues. Germline V lookup: CDR1 MGHRA, CDR2 YSYEKL. V dropped 3 bases and J dropped 5 bases, with 10 bases sitting between them. CDR3 region: CASSQNSITGELFF. CDR3 bases: TGCGCCAGCAGCCAGAATAGCATAACCGGGGAGCTGTTTTTT.

The chain is built from TRBV2 and TRBJ1-2, with 7 bases that match TRBD1. The V gene's germline CDR1 is SNHLY and CDR2 FYNNEI. After removal of 1 base from V and 0 bases from J, the junction contained 2 bases not matched to a gene. The length of the CDR3 is 15 residues. The CDR3 spells CASSEEGTANYGYTF. In DNA form, the CDR3 reads TGTGCCAGCAGTGAAGAGGGGACAGCTAACTATGGCTACACCTTC.

The chain carries TRBV20-1 and TRBJ2-5, with 8 positions matching TRBD2. J was trimmed by 5 bases and V by 6 bases; bases with no gene match: 5. Looked up from germline, CDR1 is DFQATT and CDR2 is SNEGSKA (reference sequence). The CDR3 covers 12 residues. This chain's CDR3 is CSARTSSETQYF. CDR3 in DNA: TGCAGTGCAAGGACTAGCTCGGAGACCCAGTACTTC.

This chain joins TRBV9 and TRBJ2-3; no definite D call. This CDR3 is 15 amino acids long. Trimming shortened V by 3 bases and J by 5 bases, and 16 bases separated the two germline ends. Germline V gives CDR1 SGDLS, CDR2 YYNGEE. Here the CDR3 reads CASSGTDPGLDTQYF. CDR3 DNA: TGTGCCAGCAGCGGGACCGACCCAGGTCTAGATACGCAGTATTTT.

A few counts support this clonotype. CDR3 bases: TGCGCCAGCAGCTTGGAGGCTAGCGGGGGTCGGGAGACCCAGTACTTC. It encodes CASSLEASGGRETQYF. The rearrangement links TRBV5-1 to TRBJ2-5, with 10 bases fitting TRBD2. CDR1 and CDR2 (germline): SGHRS, YFSETQ. The V and J ends lost 0 bases and 5 bases, in that order; junction bases with no gene match: 7. The length of the CDR3 is 16 residues. The full variable domain, with the rest looked up from reference TRBV5-1 and TRBJ2-5, is KAGVTQTPRYLIKTRGQQVTLSCSPISGHRSVSWYQQTPGQGLQFLFEYFSETQRNKGNFPGRFSGRQFSNSRSEMNVSTLELGDSALYLCASSLEASGGRETQYFGPGTRLLVL.

This clonotype has more than one count but fewer than ten. The V call is TRBV3-1, the J call TRBJ2-3, with 7 bases lining up with TRBD2. Trimming cost V 4 bases and J 4 bases; bases outside gene matches: 5. This CDR3 comprises 14 residues. Germline V gene lookup returns CDR1 LGHDT and CDR2 YNNKEL (reference sequence). CDR3: CASSLSGASDTQYF. The CDR3 nucleotides read TGTGCCAGCAGCCTGAGCGGGGCGTCAGATACGCAGTATTTT.

The chain has TRBV28 and TRBJ2-3; D not resolved. Between the trimmed V and J ends, which lost 4 bases and 8 bases, there was a span of 19 bases. Germline CDR1 reads MDHEN; CDR2 reads SYDVKM. This CDR3 is built from 15 residues. Here the CDR3 DNA reads TGTGCCAGCAGTTCGGGTGAACTCTTAGGCGGTACGCAGTATTTT. Protein: CASSSGELLGGTQYF.

The chain carries TRBV20-1 and TRBJ2-5; no clear D gene. Germline V gene data show CDR1 as DFQATT and CDR2 as SNEGSKA (reference sequence). The length of the CDR3 is 13 residues. Trimming cost V 5 bases and J 4 bases, with 14 bases left between them. CDR3 nucleotide sequence: TGCAGTGCTCGGAAGGGTCTTGGAGAGACCCAGTACTTC. Its protein is CSARKGLGETQYF.

This chain links TRBV6-6 with TRBJ1-2; 10 bases line up with TRBD1. Per germline, CDR1 MNHNY and CDR2 SVGAGI (reference sequence). The CDR3 is 15 residues long. Losses at the gene ends were 8 bases for V and 2 bases for J; bases not matched to a gene: 8. DNA of the CDR3: TGTGCCAGCGGTCGCGGGACAGGGGCCAACTATGGCTACACCTTC. This translates into CASGRGTGANYGYTF.

The chain carries TRBV6-5 and TRBJ2-3; 7 bases line up with TRBD1. Losses at the gene ends were 5 bases for V and 2 bases for J; bases not matched to a gene: 7. The CDR3 sequence is 15 residues long. Germline V gene sequence: CDR1 MNHEY, CDR2 SVGAGI. Here the CDR3 reads CASSPDRAPTDTQYF. The DNA of the CDR3 is TGTGCCAGCAGTCCCGACAGGGCCCCCACAGATACGCAGTATTTT.